This section outlines one TCR beta chain sequence together with its context. V lost 3 bases to trimming and J lost 6 bases, with 21 bases between them. CDR1 and CDR2 (germline): DFQATT, SNEGSKA (reference sequence). CDR3 length: 17 amino acids. This record comes from a study of blood T cell repertoires in COVID-19. Study-level background: Some COVID-19 samples were acute and others convalescent; all came from the United States, Italy and Spain. From T cells, B-cell-depleted T cells, or PBMCs came the material, which was cDNA or gDNA.

Authors' processing steps: Amplification from reference gene primers served as the basis for estimated nucleated cell counts. Only in-frame clones appear in the TCRdb table, and some are missing; sequencing was by immunoSEQ multiplex PCR. For V, J and clone size, that table is used; D and trimming come from the DNA. The repertoire has tens of thousands of clones, approximately 88% of them found once; the top ten carry about 14%. The source is a man aged 45-60 years with active or convalescent COVID-19. The source material was peripheral blood. The chain combines TRBV20-1 with TRBJ1-6; D is undetermined. CDR3 DNA: TGCAGTGCTAGTAACCCAACAAAGCCGGGAGGTAATTCACCCCTCCACTTT. Translation gives CSASNPTKPGGNSPLHF.